This T cell receptor (beta chain) was identified in a study of Ad26.COV2.S vaccination and SARS-CoV-2 variants. At the level of the study: Donor joined the COV1001 Ad26.COV2.S trial arm. The study, taken as a whole, reports: Substantial response breadth was reportedly seen for spike-specific CD8+ and CD4+ T cells after vaccination. Recipients of vaccine and of placebo showed similar breadth of their non-spike TCR repertoires.

Treatment in this sample: some 19 received Ad26.COV2.S at low or high dose, single or two shots; about 5 received placebo; per-sample allocation not given. Samples were taken on day 63 after the first vaccine or placebo injection. An Ad26 vector expressing Wuhan-strain SARS-CoV-2 spike served as the vaccine. This CDR3 comprises 13 residues. Trimming stripped 2 bases from V and 8 bases from J, with 12 bases between. The germline V gene encodes CDR1 MNHEY and CDR2 SVGAGI. TCRdb's table, derived via immunoSEQ multiplex PCR, lists solely in-frame clones and lacks some. The data contain around 370,000 clones, more than 75% of them seen just once; the ten biggest clones take up about 3.3%. On this clone: The antigen remains unidentified.

Sequences were derived from peripheral blood, sampled in a trial of Ad26.COV2.S vaccine versus placebo. The V call is TRBV6-5, the J call TRBJ1-2; TRBD1 is a possible D gene (6 bases). The sequence was collected from a person between 18 and 59 years old who received the Ad26.COV2.S COVID-19 vaccine or a placebo. CDR3 coding DNA: TGTGCCAGCAGTTACCGGGGGGCGCAGGGCTACACCTTC. Protein: CASSYRGAQGYTF.